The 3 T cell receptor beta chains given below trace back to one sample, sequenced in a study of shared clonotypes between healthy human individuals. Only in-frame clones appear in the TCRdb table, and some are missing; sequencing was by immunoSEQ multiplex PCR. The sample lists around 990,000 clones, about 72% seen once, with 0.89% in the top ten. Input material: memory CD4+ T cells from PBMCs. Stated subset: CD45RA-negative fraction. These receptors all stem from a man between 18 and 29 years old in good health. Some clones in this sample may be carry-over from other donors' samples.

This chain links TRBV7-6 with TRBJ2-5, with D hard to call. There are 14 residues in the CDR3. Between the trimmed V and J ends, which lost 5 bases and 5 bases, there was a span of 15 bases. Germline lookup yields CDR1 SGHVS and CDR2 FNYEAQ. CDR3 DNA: TGTGCCAGCAGCAGAGACCGGGCCTCGGAGACCCAGTACTTC. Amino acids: CASSRDRASETQYF.

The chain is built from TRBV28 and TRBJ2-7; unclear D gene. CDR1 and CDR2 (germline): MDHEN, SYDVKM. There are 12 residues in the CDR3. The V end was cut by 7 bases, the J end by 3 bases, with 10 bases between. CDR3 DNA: TGTGCCAGCACCTTAGGGCACTACGAGCAGTACTTC. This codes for CASTLGHYEQYF.

The CDR3 bases are TGTGCCAGCAGCCCCTATAGGGGGTATAATGAAGCTTTCTTT. This encodes CASSPYRGYNEAFF. This chain links TRBV7-3 with TRBJ1-1, with D tentatively TRBD1 (6 bases). The CDR3 extends over 14 amino acids. The V gene lost 5 bases and the J gene lost 7 bases, with 17 bases spanning the gap. Germline-derived CDR1 and CDR2 are SGHTA and FQGTGA.